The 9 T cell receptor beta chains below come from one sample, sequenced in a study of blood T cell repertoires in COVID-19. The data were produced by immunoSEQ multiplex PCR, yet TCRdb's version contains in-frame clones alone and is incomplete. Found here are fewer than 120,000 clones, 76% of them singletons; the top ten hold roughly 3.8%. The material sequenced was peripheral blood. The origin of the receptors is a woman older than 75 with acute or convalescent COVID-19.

This chain's CDR3 is CASSLGRNTEAFF. CDR3 coding DNA: TGCGCCAGCAGCTTGGGGAGGAACACTGAAGCTTTCTTT. The chain links TRBV5-1 to TRBJ1-1; D unclear. The CDR3 extends over 13 amino acids. Germline V gene data show CDR1 as SGHRS and CDR2 as YFSETQ. The V and J ends lost 0 bases and 1 base respectively, with 4 bases between them.

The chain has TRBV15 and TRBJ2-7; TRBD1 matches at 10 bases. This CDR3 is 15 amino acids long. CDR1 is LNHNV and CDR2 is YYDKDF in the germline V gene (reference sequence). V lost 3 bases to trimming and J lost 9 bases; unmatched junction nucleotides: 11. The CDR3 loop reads CATSRGTGEGRTQYF. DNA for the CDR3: TGTGCCACCAGCAGGGGGACAGGGGAGGGCCGTACGCAGTACTTC.

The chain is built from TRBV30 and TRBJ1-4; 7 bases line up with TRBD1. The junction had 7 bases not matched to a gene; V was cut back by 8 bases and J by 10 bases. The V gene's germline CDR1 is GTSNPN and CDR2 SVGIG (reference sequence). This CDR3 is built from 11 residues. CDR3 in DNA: TGTGCCGGGACAGCGGCACCAAAACTGTTTTTT. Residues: CAGTAAPKLFF.

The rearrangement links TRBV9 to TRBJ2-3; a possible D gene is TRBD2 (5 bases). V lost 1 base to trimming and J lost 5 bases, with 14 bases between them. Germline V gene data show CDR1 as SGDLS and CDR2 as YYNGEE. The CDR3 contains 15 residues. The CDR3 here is CASSVRERYRDTQYF. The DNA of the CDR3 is TGTGCCAGCAGCGTAAGGGAGCGGTATAGAGATACGCAGTATTTT. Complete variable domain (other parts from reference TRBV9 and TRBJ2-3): DSGVTQTPKHLITATGQRVTLRCSPRSGDLSVYWYQQSLDQGLQFLIQYYNGEERAKGNILERFSAQQFPDLHSELNLSSLELGDSALYFCASSVRERYRDTQYFGPGTRLTVL.

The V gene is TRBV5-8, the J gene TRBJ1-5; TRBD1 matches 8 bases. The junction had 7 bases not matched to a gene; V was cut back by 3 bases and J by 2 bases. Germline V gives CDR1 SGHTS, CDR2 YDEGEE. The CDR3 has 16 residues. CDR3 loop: CASSSLPGGRNQPQHF. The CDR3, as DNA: TGTGCCAGCAGCTCACTTCCAGGGGGCCGCAATCAGCCCCAGCATTTT.

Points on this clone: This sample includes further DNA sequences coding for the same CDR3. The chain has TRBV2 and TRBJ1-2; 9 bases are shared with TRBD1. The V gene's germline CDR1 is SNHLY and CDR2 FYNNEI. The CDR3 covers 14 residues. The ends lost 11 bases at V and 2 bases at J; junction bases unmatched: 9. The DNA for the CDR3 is TGTGCCCGCGACAAAGGACAGGGGAACTATGGCTACACCTTC. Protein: CARDKGQGNYGYTF. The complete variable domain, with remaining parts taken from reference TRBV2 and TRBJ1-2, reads EPEVTQTPSHQVTQMGQEVILRCVPISNHLYFYWYRQILGQKVEFLVSFYNNEISEKSEIFDDQFSVERPDGSNFTLKIRSTKLEDSAMYFCARDKGQGNYGYTFGSGTRLTVV.

The CDR3 region has the DNA TGTGCCAGCTCACCACCGTCGACGGGATCTTACTATGGCTACACCTTC. This codes for CASSPPSTGSYYGYTF. The gene calls are TRBV18 and TRBJ1-2; D gene uncertain. Trimming stripped 0 bases from V and 3 bases from J, with 14 bases between. CDR3 size: 16 residues. Germline CDR1 and CDR2: KGHSH and LQKENI. Full variable domain (outside the CDR3, taken from reference TRBV18 and TRBJ1-2): NAGVMQNPRHLVRRRGQEARLRCSPMKGHSHVYWYRQLPEEGLKFMVYLQKENIIDESGMPKERFSAEFPKEGPSILRIQQVVRGDSAAYFCASSPPSTGSYYGYTFGSGTRLTVV.

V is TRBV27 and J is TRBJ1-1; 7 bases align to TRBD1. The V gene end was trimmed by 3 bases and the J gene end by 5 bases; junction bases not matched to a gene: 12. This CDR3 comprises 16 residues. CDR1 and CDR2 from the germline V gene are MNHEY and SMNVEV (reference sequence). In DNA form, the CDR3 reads TGTGCCAGCAGTTTCGGTCGAGCTCCAGGGGGAACTGAAGCTTTCTTT. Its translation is CASSFGRAPGGTEAFF.

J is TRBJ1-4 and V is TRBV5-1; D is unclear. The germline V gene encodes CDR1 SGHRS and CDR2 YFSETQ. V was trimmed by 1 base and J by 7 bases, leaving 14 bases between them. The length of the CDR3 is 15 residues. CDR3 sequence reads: CASSLSGIGSEKLFF. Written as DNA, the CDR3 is TGCGCCAGCAGCTTGTCGGGGATAGGGAGTGAAAAACTGTTTTTT.